This passage covers 13 T cell receptor beta chains from one sample sequenced in a study of blood T cell repertoires in COVID-19. Clones were sequenced by immunoSEQ multiplex PCR, and TCRdb holds only the in-frame ones, with some missing. Altogether roughly 360,000 clones are present, about 80% being singletons, with the ten largest covering under 1.2%. The specimen sequenced was peripheral blood. The receptors stem from a human donor with acute or convalescent COVID-19. The donor label of this sample is uncertain.

A single count supports this clone. The same CDR3 arises from other DNA sequences in this sample as well. The J gene is TRBJ1-1, the V gene TRBV20-1; D unclear. V was clipped by 1 base and J by 5 bases, with 5 bases between them. The CDR3 extends over 11 amino acids. Germline lookup yields CDR1 DFQATT and CDR2 SNEGSKA (reference sequence). The CDR3 nucleotides read TGCAGTGCTAGAGGCCGGACTGAAGCTTTCTTT. This encodes CSARGRTEAFF.

This clone was seen more than once but under ten times. Here the CDR3 reads CASLQSTGGVAEAFF. The CDR3 DNA is TGTGCCAGCTTACAATCGACAGGGGGCGTCGCTGAAGCTTTCTTT. The gene calls are TRBV18 and TRBJ1-1; 10 bases agree with TRBD1. Trimming at V came to 7 bases and at J to 6 bases, leaving 11 bases not matched to a gene. Germline CDR1 reads KGHSH; CDR2 reads LQKENI. The CDR3 has 15 amino acids.

J is TRBJ1-2 and V is TRBV29-1; D is unclear. The CDR3 covers 18 residues. V dropped 3 bases and J dropped 1 base, with 24 bases sitting between them. The germline CDR1 and CDR2 sequences are SQVTM and ANQGSEA. This CDR3 reads CSVDGYGTSVQNNYGYTF. The CDR3 DNA is TGCAGCGTTGACGGCTATGGAACCTCGGTACAGAATAACTATGGCTACACCTTC.

The rearrangement joins TRBV19 to TRBJ1-4; TRBD1 is a possible D gene (6 bases). V lost 4 bases to trimming and J lost 4 bases, with 16 bases between them. This CDR3 comprises 16 residues. The V gene's germline CDR1 is LNHDA and CDR2 SQIVND (reference sequence). CDR3 in amino acids: CASSKWDTGRNEKLFF. The CDR3 nucleotides are TGTGCCAGTAGTAAATGGGACACCGGGCGTAATGAAAAACTGTTTTTT. The whole variable domain, filled in from reference TRBV19 and TRBJ1-4, reads DGGITQSPKYLFRKEGQNVTLSCEQNLNHDAMYWYRQDPGQGLRLIYYSQIVNDFQKGDIAEGYSVSREKKESFPLTVTSAQKNPTAFYLCASSKWDTGRNEKLFFGSGTQLSVL.

The gene calls are TRBV6-5 and TRBJ1-2; D gene ambiguous. Germline CDR1 reads MNHEY; CDR2 reads SVGAGI. Trimming removed 2 bases from V and 4 bases from J, with 14 bases in between. The CDR3 spans 15 residues. CDR3 nucleotide sequence: TGTGCCAGCAGTTACAGTCGCGACACCAGCTATGGCTACACCTTC. Translation: CASSYSRDTSYGYTF.

This sequence joins TRBV5-6 and TRBJ2-3; TRBD1 might be the D (7 bases). Trimming cost V 4 bases and J 9 bases, with 15 bases left between them. This CDR3 has 13 amino acids. Germline CDR1 is SGHDT and CDR2 is YYEEEE. The CDR3 loop reads CASSPDREATQYF. In nucleotides, the CDR3 is TGTGCCAGCAGCCCAGACAGGGAGGCCACGCAGTATTTT.

The chain links TRBV10-3 to TRBJ1-1; D is unclear. Germline V gene sequence: CDR1 ENHRY, CDR2 SYGVKD. The V gene lost 2 bases and the J gene lost 7 bases, with 5 bases spanning the gap. The CDR3 has 11 amino acids. CDR3: CAISETDEAFF. CDR3 sequence (DNA): TGTGCCATCAGTGAGACAGATGAAGCTTTCTTT.

The chain recombines TRBV6-5 with TRBJ1-2; D possibly corresponds to TRBD1 (6 bases). Germline V gene lookup returns CDR1 MNHEY and CDR2 SVGAGI. CDR3 length: 15 residues. V was pared by 0 bases and J by 4 bases, with 12 bases between. This CDR3 reads CASSYSEGGTYGYTF. Written as DNA, the CDR3 is TGTGCCAGCAGTTACTCGGAGGGGGGGACCTATGGCTACACCTTC.

This clone was picked up a small number of times. This chain uses TRBV19 with TRBJ2-1, with 9 positions matching TRBD2. Germline V gene data show CDR1 as LNHDA and CDR2 as SQIVND (reference sequence). V trimming: 6 bases; J trimming: 0 bases; junction bases outside the gene matches: 6. The CDR3 length is 16 residues. Written as DNA, the CDR3 is TGTGCCAGTAGGCGGGGGGGTTCCGTCTCCTACAATGAGCAGTTCTTC. It translates to CASRRGGSVSYNEQFF.

The chain has TRBV6-5 and TRBJ2-6; possible D gene TRBD2, 5 bases. The germline V gene encodes CDR1 MNHEY and CDR2 SVGAGI. The CDR3 is 16 amino acids. Trimming removed 1 base from V and 2 bases from J, with 9 bases in between. The CDR3, as DNA: TGTGCCAGCAGTTACTTCGGGGTAGCTGGGGCCAACGTCCTGACTTTC. It translates to CASSYFGVAGANVLTF.

This clone was picked up a small number of times. V is TRBV5-6 and J is TRBJ1-6, with D uncertain. Germline lookup yields CDR1 SGHDT and CDR2 YYEEEE. The V end lost 3 bases, the J end lost 8 bases, and 12 bases lay between the germline ends. The CDR3 is 14 residues long. The CDR3 is CASSSGADDSPLHF. The CDR3 DNA is TGTGCCAGCAGCTCTGGAGCTGATGATTCACCCCTCCACTTT.

The chain is built from TRBV5-1 and TRBJ2-1; maybe TRBD2 (6 bases). V dropped 2 bases and J dropped 7 bases, with 13 bases sitting between them. This CDR3 is 14 amino acids long. CDR1 is SGHRS, CDR2 YFSETQ, per germline. The CDR3 bases are TGCGCCAGCAGCTTTAGGGCAGGGAGGAATGAGCAGTTCTTC. Translated: CASSFRAGRNEQFF.

This chain joins TRBV29-1 and TRBJ1-2; perhaps TRBD1 as D (5 bases). Trimming removed 1 base from V and 7 bases from J, with 13 bases in between. The CDR3 covers 13 residues. Per the germline V gene, CDR1 is SQVTM and CDR2 is ANQGSEA. CDR3 loop: CSVEGQGPIGYTF. The CDR3 region has the DNA TGCAGCGTTGAAGGGCAGGGTCCTATTGGCTACACCTTC.